This T cell receptor beta chain was identified during a study of blood T cell repertoires in COVID-19. Study-wide background: The study drew acute and convalescent COVID-19 samples from the United States, Italy and Spain. PBMCs, B-cell-depleted T cells, or T cells provided the cDNA or gDNA that made up the material.

This table comes from immunoSEQ multiplex PCR, and its TCRdb copy is limited to in-frame clones, with some not included. The repertoire has over 200,000 clones, approximately 79% of them found once; the top ten carry 5.1%. Germline V gene lookup returns CDR1 SGHNT and CDR2 YYREEE (reference sequence). Between the trimmed V and J ends, which lost 2 bases and 5 bases, there was a span of 10 bases. The CDR3 has 13 amino acids. Material: peripheral blood. The sequence derives from a human donor in a cohort sampled during active COVID-19. The rearrangement links TRBV5-4 to TRBJ2-5; D is uncertain. The CDR3 loop is CASSLALEETQYF. CDR3 bases: TGTGCCAGCAGCTTAGCCCTAGAGGAGACCCAGTACTTC.